This T cell receptor (beta chain) derives from a study of control samples from healthy donors and cancer patients. This clone has just one count. The table came from immunoSEQ multiplex PCR; TCRdb's copy has only in-frame clones and leaves some out. The sample contains approximately 100,000 clones, more than 90% of which appear only once. Germline CDR1 and CDR2: GTSNPN and SVGIG (reference sequence). Germline trimming cut 0 bases from V and 6 bases from J; bases unmatched to any gene: 7. The CDR3 has 15 residues. Sequencing was performed on blood. The receptor was isolated from a human donor in good health. The donor label of this sample is uncertain. The chain joins TRBV30 to TRBJ2-3; 9 bases are a match to TRBD1. For the CDR3, the DNA is TGTGCCTGGAGTGTTGGGACAGGGCCTTTGGATACGCAGTATTTT. As protein: CAWSVGTGPLDTQYF. The whole variable domain, remainder taken from reference TRBV30 and TRBJ2-3, is SQTIHQWPATLVQPVGSPLSLECTVEGTSNPNLYWYRQAAGRGLQLLFYSVGIGQISSEVPQNLSASRPQDRQFILSSKKLLLSDSGFYLCAWSVGTGPLDTQYFGPGTRLTVL.